This paragraph reports one T cell receptor beta chain. Its antigen is not known. These data are taken from a study of T-cell memory formation after mild COVID-19. On the study more broadly: Largely, the TCR clusters proved donor specific.

Study results and caveats: The study found balanced CD4/CD8 in clones contracting day 15 to 85 and a CD4+ lean in later expanders.

One entry per CDR3 protein, called by TCRdb with MiXCR from the 5' RACE reads. The sample includes 300,000 or so distinct CDR3 sequences, 15% to 20% seen only once; the top ten take 20% to 25%. V dropped 1 base and J dropped 6 bases, with 18 bases sitting between them. The CDR3 spans 16 residues. Germline CDR1 DFQATT, CDR2 SNEGSKA (reference sequence). Sequenced: PBMCs or a T cell subset sorted from them (not recorded which). The sequence was collected from a man between 18 and 35 years old who had mild COVID-19 (a few samples of this study predate the infection). Cell type and time point are not known. The V and J genes are TRBV20-1 and TRBJ2-2; the D gene could be TRBD1 or TRBD2 (6 bases each). CDR3 loop: CSARVPGAFRAGELFF. The CDR3 coding sequence is TGCAGTGCTAGAGTCCCGGGGGCCTTTCGGGCCGGGGAGCTGTTTTTT.